The T cell receptor (beta chain) under discussion was sequenced for a study of shared clonotypes between healthy human individuals. Study results and limitations: A few donors showed sharing of about 5.5% of naive CD4 clonotypes. The donor pool, a small one, limited the genetic and exposure-history diversity represented.

The CDR3 consists of 16 residues. J lost 8 bases, V lost 6 bases, and 16 bases had no gene match. Per germline, CDR1 MNHEY and CDR2 SMNVEV (reference sequence). Produced via immunoSEQ multiplex PCR; TCRdb's table is partial and in-frame only. The sample yields about 520,000 clones, about 96% seen once. The sample holds one count of this clone. Its specificity is unknown. Sample: naive CD4+ T cells sorted from blood. Subset in this sample: CD45RA+ positively selected. The chain combines TRBV27 with TRBJ2-1; 7 nucleotides match TRBD1. This TCR was recovered from a woman in her 30s in good health. Here the CDR3 DNA reads TGTGCCAGCAGAGCCGCCAGGGGGACCTACTTGGATGAGCAGTTCTTC. Its translation: CASRAARGTYLDEQFF.